The 23 T cell receptor beta chains listed next were all sequenced from one sample in a study of CD8+CD57+ T cells in acquired aplastic anemia. Patients sequenced had flow cytometry evidence of CD8+CD57+ cell expansion. Genomic DNA served as template for TCR beta VDJ and CDR3 profiling. In TCRdb, the reads were re-called with MiXCR into one record per CDR3 protein. This sample has about 160,000 distinct CDR3 sequences, with roughly 50% found just once. Material: sorted CD4+, CD8+, or CD8+CD57+ T cells (not recorded which) from PBMCs. These TCRs come from a human donor with aplastic anemia.

A word on this clonotype: A much larger clone differs by one base, so this may be a read error. This rearrangement joins TRBV12-3 or TRBV12-4 to TRBJ1-1; weak D call: TRBD1 (6 bases). With 4 bases removed from V and 0 bases from J, the gap between germline ends came to 15 bases. This CDR3 spans 16 amino acids. For the CDR3, the DNA is TGTGCCAGCAGTTCACCGGGTACAGGGATGAACACTGAAGCTTTCTTT. Protein product: CASSSPGTGMNTEAFF.

A remark on this clonotype: A single base separates this from a much larger clone, so it may be a read error. The chain employs TRBV5-6 and TRBJ1-1, with D perhaps TRBD1 (5 bases). The CDR3 runs to 16 residues. Germline values: CDR1 SGHDT, CDR2 YYEEEE. The CDR3 DNA follows: TGTGGCAGCAGCTTGGCGCTGACAGAAGGCAACACTGAAGCTTTCTTT. This sequence encodes CGSSLALTEGNTEAFF.

The chain combines TRBV20-1 with TRBJ2-3, with 7 bases lining up with TRBD1. The V and J ends lost 3 bases and 0 bases, in that order; junction bases with no gene match: 9. Germline V gene lookup returns CDR1 DFQATT and CDR2 SNEGSKA (reference sequence). The CDR3 spans 16 residues. The CDR3 protein is CSARRGRTTSTDTQYF. The CDR3 DNA reads as TGCAGTGCTAGGAGGGGGCGGACGACTAGCACAGATACGCAGTATTTT.

This chain joins TRBV6-5 and TRBJ2-5, with D uncertain. The V gene's germline CDR1 is MNHEY and CDR2 SVGAGI. This CDR3 contains 14 residues. Trimming removed 4 bases from V and 1 base from J, with 10 bases in between. Here the CDR3 reads CASSLRWTQETQYF. For the CDR3, the DNA is TGTGCCAGCAGTTTACGGTGGACCCAAGAGACCCAGTACTTC.

The chain joins TRBV19 to TRBJ1-2, with a possible D match to TRBD1 (5 bases). V was cut by 6 bases and J by 4 bases, with 18 bases left in between. Germline CDR1 is LNHDA and CDR2 is SQIVND (reference sequence). CDR3 length: 15 amino acids. The CDR3 DNA reads TGTGCCAGTAGCCCGACAGCGCTACCCTCCTATGGCTACACCTTC. Translating it yields CASSPTALPSYGYTF. Drawing the rest from reference TRBV19 and TRBJ1-2, the complete variable domain is DGGITQSPKYLFRKEGQNVTLSCEQNLNHDAMYWYRQDPGQGLRLIYYSQIVNDFQKGDIAEGYSVSREKKESFPLTVTSAQKNPTAFYLCASSPTALPSYGYTFGSGTRLTVV.

V usage is TRBV7-9 and J usage is TRBJ2-5; D may be TRBD1 (6 bases). The CDR3 is made up of 13 amino acids. CDR1 and CDR2 (germline): SEHNR, FQNEAQ (reference sequence). V dropped 8 bases and J dropped 3 bases, with 13 bases sitting between them. As DNA, the CDR3 is TGTGCCAGCCGCGGCAGGGGAAAAGAGACCCAGTACTTC. Encoded protein: CASRGRGKETQYF.

The V call is TRBV14, the J call TRBJ2-1, with 7 bases matching TRBD2. V trimming: 5 bases; J trimming: 6 bases; junction bases outside the gene matches: 4. The CDR3 totals 13 residues. From germline, CDR1 is SGHDN and CDR2 FVKESK. The CDR3 sequence: CASSERLANEQFF. The DNA for the CDR3 is TGTGCCAGCAGCGAACGACTAGCCAATGAGCAGTTCTTC.

The chain combines TRBV20-1 with TRBJ2-1; 7 positions agree with TRBD2. The CDR3 spans 14 residues. J gave up 3 bases and V 8 bases, and 10 bases lay outside the gene matches. Per the germline V gene, CDR1 is DFQATT and CDR2 is SNEGSKA (reference sequence). CDR3 coding DNA: TGCAGTACCAGCACTAGCGCGGACTACAATGAGCAGTTCTTC. As protein: CSTSTSADYNEQFF.

This clonotype was seen repeatedly, ten times or more. The chain uses TRBV9 and TRBJ2-5; D possibly matches TRBD1 or TRBD2 (6 bases each). V was trimmed by 1 base and J by 2 bases, leaving 12 bases between them. This CDR3 comprises 15 residues. Germline V gives CDR1 SGDLS, CDR2 YYNGEE. CDR3 in DNA: TGTGCCAGCAGCGTATGGGGGGCAGGGCAAGAGACCCAGTACTTC. Protein: CASSVWGAGQETQYF.

The chain couples TRBV24-1 to TRBJ2-2, with 9 nucleotides matching TRBD2. Per germline, CDR1 KGHDR and CDR2 SFDVKD. V shed 0 bases, J shed 7 bases, and the junction held 5 bases outside the gene matches. This CDR3 region has 16 residues. CDR3 in DNA: TGTGCCACCAGTGATTTGGGACTAGCGAGGGGCGGGGAGCTGTTTTTT. Protein product: CATSDLGLARGGELFF.

The rearrangement joins TRBV20-1 to TRBJ1-2, with D possibly TRBD1 on 5 matching bases. CDR3 length: 14 residues. Deletions cut 0 bases from V and 2 bases from J, with 10 bases between. The germline V gene encodes CDR1 DFQATT and CDR2 SNEGSKA (reference sequence). The CDR3 here is CSARESGGNYGYTF. Written as DNA, the CDR3 is TGCAGTGCTAGAGAGAGTGGGGGAAACTATGGCTACACCTTC.

This clonotype has just one count. Since a much larger clone is just one base distant, this may be a read error. This chain's CDR3 is CVSSQAGFIEGETQYF. The DNA of the CDR3 is TGCGTCAGCAGCCAGGCCGGGTTTATCGAGGGGGAGACCCAGTACTTC. The rearrangement joins TRBV4-1 to TRBJ2-5, with D perhaps being TRBD1 or TRBD2 (5 bases each). The CDR3 is 16 amino acids. Germline CDR1 reads MGHRA; CDR2 reads YSYEKL.

Concerning this clonotype itself: A much larger clonotype is one base distant, so this may be a read error. This chain connects TRBV6-5 to TRBJ2-7; D may be TRBD2 (5 bases). This CDR3 has 16 amino acids. Germline V gene data show CDR1 as MNHEY and CDR2 as SVGAGI. CDR3 sequence (DNA): TGTGCCAGCAGTTACTCTAGGACGGGAAACTCCTACGACCAGTACTTC. Protein product: CASSYSRTGNSYDQYF.

This clonotype came up many times. The chain's CDR3 is CASSPVGTNYGYTF. CDR3 bases: TGTGCCAGCAGCCCCGTGGGCACCAACTATGGCTACACCTTC. The chain is built from TRBV9 and TRBJ1-2, with D hard to call. The germline V gene has CDR1 SGDLS and CDR2 YYNGEE. The CDR3 sequence is 14 residues long. Trimming took 4 bases from V and 2 from J, leaving 12 bases between them.

In this sample, this clonotype turned up many times. This chain connects TRBV7-2 to TRBJ2-7, with a possible D match to TRBD2 (6 bases). Trimming cost V 5 bases and J 4 bases, with 9 bases left between them. Germline assignment: CDR1 SGHTA and CDR2 FQGNSA. The CDR3 length is 12 residues. CDR3 region: CASSPAGYEQYF. Here the CDR3 DNA reads TGTGCCAGCAGCCCCGCGGGGTACGAGCAGTACTTC.

CDR3 amino acids: CAWSLSDFGNTIYF. The CDR3, as DNA: TGTGCCTGGAGCCTCTCTGATTTCGGAAACACCATATATTTT. J is TRBJ1-3 and V is TRBV30; D is ambiguous. From germline, CDR1 is GTSNPN and CDR2 SVGIG (reference sequence). V dropped 3 bases and J dropped 4 bases, with 13 bases sitting between them. The CDR3 sequence is 14 residues long.

The chain employs TRBV29-1 and TRBJ2-7; 7 nucleotides align to TRBD1. Per the germline V gene, CDR1 is SQVTM and CDR2 is ANQGSEA. CDR3 size: 12 residues. J lost 0 bases, V lost 4 bases, and 0 bases had no gene match. CDR3: CSVGDSSYEQYF. The CDR3 DNA follows: TGCAGCGTTGGGGACAGCTCCTACGAGCAGTACTTC.

In this sample, this clonotype turned up many times. The rearrangement uses TRBV15 and TRBJ1-2; D gene uncertain. The CDR3 length is 11 residues. In germline, CDR1 is LNHNV, CDR2 YYDKDF (reference sequence). V dropped 5 bases and J dropped 4 bases, with 5 bases sitting between them. CDR3 in DNA: TGTGCCACCAGCGGGTTCTATGGCTACACCTTC. Its translation is CATSGFYGYTF.

The chain couples TRBV5-6 to TRBJ2-7, with 7 bases matching TRBD2. V trimming: 4 bases; J trimming: 6 bases; junction bases outside the gene matches: 16. CDR1 and CDR2 (germline): SGHDT, YYEEEE. The CDR3 is 16 amino acids. The CDR3 DNA sequence: TGTGCCAGCAGCGCCCCCGTGGGAGGGCTAAGGAGCGAGCAGTACTTC. Encoded protein: CASSAPVGGLRSEQYF.

This clonotype was counted a few times. The rearrangement uses TRBV29-1 and TRBJ2-1; perhaps D is TRBD1 or TRBD2 (7 bases each). Trimming pared 8 bases from V and 8 bases from J, leaving 22 bases between. The germline CDR1 and CDR2 sequences are SQVTM and ANQGSEA. This CDR3 comprises 14 residues. The CDR3 nucleotides read TGCAGCTTGCAGGGGGAGGGCCCCGGAGATGAGCAGTTCTTC. Translation gives CSLQGEGPGDEQFF.

The chain has TRBV24-1 and TRBJ2-3, with TRBD1 matching over 8 bases. The CDR3 consists of 15 residues. The germline gives CDR1 KGHDR, CDR2 SFDVKD. The ends lost 4 bases at V and 3 bases at J; junction bases unmatched: 5. CDR3 region: CATSDPGQATDTQYF. The CDR3 DNA is TGTGCCACCAGTGACCCGGGACAGGCGACAGATACGCAGTATTTT.

The V and J genes are TRBV19 and TRBJ2-2, with D maybe TRBD1 (6 bases). This CDR3 is 14 amino acids long. Trimming cost V 6 bases and J 4 bases, with 12 bases left between them. The germline gives CDR1 LNHDA, CDR2 SQIVND (reference sequence). CDR3 nucleotides: TGTGCCAGTAGATTGGGGGCCTCCACCGGGGAGCTGTTTTTT. It yields the protein CASRLGASTGELFF.

The CDR3 DNA follows: TGTGCCAGCAGTGTAGGGACAGCCAATGAGCAGTTCTTC. It codes for CASSVGTANEQFF. The chain has TRBV27 and TRBJ2-1; TRBD1 matches 7 bases. Germline V gene sequence: CDR1 MNHEY, CDR2 SMNVEV (reference sequence). This CDR3 has 13 residues. The J segment lost 6 bases and the V segment lost 5 bases, leaving 4 bases of the junction unmatched.